The T cell receptor beta chain described here comes from a study of T cell responses to AZD1222 COVID-19 vaccine. The CDR3 covers 16 residues. Trimming removed 4 bases at V and 0 bases at J, with 15 bases between. Germline V gives CDR1 LGHNA, CDR2 YSLEER. A word on this clone: The antigen is undetermined.

The study, taken as a whole, reports: Close to half of spike-specific TCRs reportedly recognize unmutated variant regions. Regions 160-218 and 743-854 held dominance among vaccine-associated CD4 TCRs, which spanned spike.

Measured with immunoSEQ multiplex PCR; TCRdb has only the in-frame clones, and not every one. Of approximately 99,000 clones in the sample, roughly 90% were seen once. The material sequenced was peripheral blood, taken on day 0 of MenACWY control vaccination. The receptor's source is an adult in good health. The genes are TRBV4-3 and TRBJ1-2; D is perhaps TRBD1 (5 bases). The CDR3 sequence is CASSPERAGTNYGYTF. DNA of the CDR3: TGCGCCAGCAGCCCAGAGAGGGCAGGGACTAACTATGGCTACACCTTC.